The 18 T cell receptor beta chains below all came from one sample that was sequenced in a study of blood T cell repertoires in COVID-19. Assay: immunoSEQ multiplex PCR; the TCRdb copy retains only in-frame clones and omits some. Of fewer than 130,000 clones listed, 75% to 90% were seen once; the top ten hold about 32%. The sample comprised peripheral blood. These receptors came from a woman at least 80 years old with acute or convalescent COVID-19.

This chain links TRBV5-8 with TRBJ2-1; 9 positions agree with TRBD1. The length of the CDR3 is 15 residues. Germline values: CDR1 SGHTS, CDR2 YDEGEE. V lost 0 bases, J lost 6 bases, and 4 bases stayed unmatched. The CDR3 sequence is CASSLGGQGFNEQFF. Written as DNA, the CDR3 is TGTGCCAGCAGCTTGGGGGGACAGGGATTCAATGAGCAGTTCTTC.

The chain combines TRBV5-5 with TRBJ2-7; 10 bases align to TRBD1. This CDR3 is 16 amino acids long. Germline V gives CDR1 SGHKS, CDR2 YYEKEE (reference sequence). After removal of 4 bases from V and 6 bases from J, the junction contained 13 bases not matched to a gene. CDR3 amino acids: CASSRMTLTGGGEQYF. The CDR3 DNA follows: TGTGCCAGCAGCCGAATGACCTTGACAGGGGGCGGCGAGCAGTACTTC.

This clone is a singleton in its sample. This chain links TRBV7-7 with TRBJ2-5; 10 nucleotides agree with TRBD1. Germline lookup yields CDR1 SSHAT and CDR2 FNYEAQ (reference sequence). CDR3 length equals 15 residues. Trimming removed 1 base from V and 5 bases from J; junction bases left unmatched: 4. Here the CDR3 DNA reads TGTGCCAGCAGCTTAGGAGGGACAGGGGTGGAGACCCAGTACTTC. Translating gives CASSLGGTGVETQYF.

The CDR3 is CASSLDLGTFVDREKLFF. The CDR3 nucleotides read TGTGCCAGCAGCTTAGATTTAGGGACTTTTGTGGATCGAGAAAAACTGTTTTTT. The chain has TRBV11-2 and TRBJ1-4, with D perhaps TRBD1 (5 bases). The V and J ends lost 0 bases and 8 bases respectively, with 22 bases between them. The CDR3 runs 18 residues. Germline V CDR1 and CDR2: SGHAT, FQNNGV.

This clone has a single count. This chain links TRBV9 with TRBJ2-3; tentative D call: TRBD2 (6 bases). CDR3 length: 15 residues. Trimming took off 1 base at V and 6 bases at J, with 15 bases between the two ends. Germline V gives CDR1 SGDLS, CDR2 YYNGEE. This chain's CDR3 is CASSVFSGGRDTQYF. The CDR3, as DNA: TGTGCCAGCAGCGTATTTAGCGGTGGGAGGGATACGCAGTATTTT.

CDR3 bases: TGTGCCAGCAGCCGGGAGGACAGGGATAGTGGCTACACCTTC. This encodes CASSREDRDSGYTF. The chain has TRBV3-1 (or the pseudogene TRBV3-2) and TRBJ1-2, with 8 bases fitting TRBD1. This CDR3 contains 14 residues. J gave up 7 bases and V 4 bases, and 8 bases lay outside the gene matches. Germline loops: CDR1 LGHDT, CDR2 YNNKEL (reference sequence).

The chain employs TRBV15 and TRBJ2-3; 8 bases line up with TRBD1. The CDR3 is 15 residues long. V trimming: 5 bases; J trimming: 4 bases; junction bases outside the gene matches: 8. Germline V gene data show CDR1 as LNHNV and CDR2 as YYDKDF (reference sequence). DNA for the CDR3: TGTGCCACCAGCGGACGGACAGGGTTCGCAGATACGCAGTATTTT. This gives the protein CATSGRTGFADTQYF.

This chain joins TRBV15 and TRBJ1-2; 9 bases are a match to TRBD1. There are 15 residues in the CDR3. V lost 3 bases, J lost 4 bases, and 6 bases stayed unmatched. The germline gives CDR1 LNHNV, CDR2 YYDKDF (reference sequence). The CDR3 DNA follows: TGTGCCACCAGCAGGGCCGGGACAGGGACCTATGGCTACACCTTC. This codes for CATSRAGTGTYGYTF.

This sequence joins TRBV9 and TRBJ2-7, with D tentatively TRBD1 (6 bases). Between the trimmed V and J ends, which lost 2 bases and 3 bases, there was a span of 15 bases. The CDR3 runs 15 residues. Germline CDR1 SGDLS, CDR2 YYNGEE. CDR3 residues: CASSVSGTPNYEQYF. The CDR3 DNA follows: TGTGCCAGCAGCGTTTCCGGGACACCCAACTACGAGCAGTACTTC.

This rearrangement joins TRBV19 to TRBJ1-3; no reliable D call. V was shortened by 3 bases and J by 0 bases, with 6 bases between the two germline ends. CDR1 is LNHDA and CDR2 is SQIVND in the germline V gene (reference sequence). There are 14 residues in the CDR3. The CDR3 DNA is TGTGCCAGTAGTATCGTGAGCTCTGGAAACACCATATATTTT. Protein sequence: CASSIVSSGNTIYF.

This clone was recorded only once. The chain links TRBV19 to TRBJ2-3, with 10 bases matching TRBD1. Germline CDR1 reads LNHDA; CDR2 reads SQIVND (reference sequence). J lost 5 bases, V lost 3 bases, and 8 bases had no gene match. The CDR3 spans 16 residues. This chain's CDR3 is CASSMGPGQGRDTQYF. CDR3 DNA sequence: TGTGCCAGTAGTATGGGTCCGGGACAGGGGAGAGATACGCAGTATTTT.

The V and J genes are TRBV28 and TRBJ1-3; no clear D. The germline V gene encodes CDR1 MDHEN and CDR2 SYDVKM. This CDR3 comprises 14 residues. Trimming pared 6 bases from V and 0 bases from J, leaving 9 bases between. In DNA, the CDR3 is TGTGCCAGCAGCCCACCGAGCTCTGGAAACACCATATATTTT. Translated: CASSPPSSGNTIYF. Combining the CDR3 with reference TRBV28 and TRBJ1-3 gives the whole variable domain DVKVTQSSRYLVKRTGEKVFLECVQDMDHENMFWYRQDPGLGLRLIYFSYDVKMKEKGDIPEGYSVSREKKERFSLILESASTNQTSMYLCASSPPSSGNTIYFGEGSWLTVV.

CDR3 sequence: CASSRTDREIGEQYF. Here the CDR3 DNA reads TGTGCCAGCAGCCGAACGGACAGGGAGATTGGCGAGCAGTACTTC. The rearrangement links TRBV13 to TRBJ2-7; 8 bases line up with TRBD1. The V and J ends lost 5 bases and 6 bases, in that order; junction bases with no gene match: 12. This CDR3 has 15 residues. The germline gives CDR1 PRHDT, CDR2 FYEKMQ (reference sequence). The full variable domain, with the rest looked up from reference TRBV13 and TRBJ2-7, is AAGVIQSPRHLIKEKRETATLKCYPIPRHDTVYWYQQGPGQDPQFLISFYEKMQSDKGSIPDRFSAQQFSDYHSELNMSSLELGDSALYFCASSRTDREIGEQYFGPGTRLTVT.

The gene calls are TRBV2 and TRBJ1-5, with a possible D match to TRBD1 (5 bases). V gave up 6 bases and J gave up 2 bases, with 11 bases separating them. CDR3 size: 14 residues. Germline CDR1 and CDR2: SNHLY and FYNNEI. The chain's CDR3 is CASSGGAGNQPQHF. The CDR3 DNA reads as TGTGCCAGCAGCGGCGGGGCAGGCAATCAGCCCCAGCATTTT.

The chain joins TRBV2 to TRBJ2-2, with TRBD2 matching over 8 bases. This CDR3 is 17 amino acids long. The V segment lost 7 bases and the J segment 0 bases; nucleotides outside the gene matches: 10. CDR1 and CDR2 from the germline V gene are SNHLY and FYNNEI. In DNA form, the CDR3 reads TGTGCCAGCAAGGCCCCGGCTAGCGGGTCGAACACCGGGGAGCTGTTTTTT. Translating it yields CASKAPASGSNTGELFF. Together with reference TRBV2 and TRBJ2-2, the CDR3 gives the full variable domain: EPEVTQTPSHQVTQMGQEVILRCVPISNHLYFYWYRQILGQKVEFLVSFYNNEISEKSEIFDDQFSVERPDGSNFTLKIRSTKLEDSAMYFCASKAPASGSNTGELFFGEGSRLTVL.

The rearrangement links TRBV6-5 to TRBJ2-5; D is uncertain. Trimming stripped 0 bases from V and 3 bases from J, with 11 bases between. CDR1 and CDR2 (germline): MNHEY, SVGAGI. This CDR3 contains 15 residues. CDR3 sequence reads: CASSYSLTAEETQYF. In DNA, the CDR3 is TGTGCCAGCAGTTACTCGCTCACAGCTGAAGAGACCCAGTACTTC.

This chain uses TRBV18 with TRBJ2-3; 9 bases are shared with TRBD2. After removal of 3 bases from V and 4 bases from J, the junction contained 5 bases not matched to a gene. CDR3 length: 15 amino acids. Germline CDR1 reads KGHSH; CDR2 reads LQKENI. Written as DNA, the CDR3 is TGTGCCAGCTCACCTCCCCGCGGGGGGGCAGATACGCAGTATTTT. Translation: CASSPPRGGADTQYF.

The chain is built from TRBV18 and TRBJ2-3; no reliable D call. V lost 4 bases and J 0 bases, leaving 8 bases between the germline ends. This CDR3 contains 14 residues. Germline lookup yields CDR1 KGHSH and CDR2 LQKENI. The CDR3 DNA reads as TGTGCCAGCTCACTCATCAGGAGCACAGATACGCAGTATTTT. This sequence encodes CASSLIRSTDTQYF. Complete variable domain (other parts from reference TRBV18 and TRBJ2-3): NAGVMQNPRHLVRRRGQEARLRCSPMKGHSHVYWYRQLPEEGLKFMVYLQKENIIDESGMPKERFSAEFPKEGPSILRIQQVVRGDSAAYFCASSLIRSTDTQYFGPGTRLTVL.